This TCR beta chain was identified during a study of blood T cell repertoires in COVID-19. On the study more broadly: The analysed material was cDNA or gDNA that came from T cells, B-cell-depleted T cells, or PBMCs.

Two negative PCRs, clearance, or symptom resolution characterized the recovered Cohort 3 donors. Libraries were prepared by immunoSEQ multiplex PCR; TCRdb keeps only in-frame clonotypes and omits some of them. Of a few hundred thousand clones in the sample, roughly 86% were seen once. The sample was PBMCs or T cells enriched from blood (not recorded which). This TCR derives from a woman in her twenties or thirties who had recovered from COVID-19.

CDR3 sequence reads: CASSQPNPAGVYGAFF. The CDR3, as DNA: TGTGCCAGCAGCCAACCAAATCCGGCCGGGGTGTATGGAGCTTTCTTT. This rearrangement joins TRBV3-1 (or the pseudogene TRBV3-2) to TRBJ1-1; D is undetermined. The CDR3 contains 16 residues. The V and J ends lost 2 bases and 10 bases respectively, with 23 bases between them. CDR1 and CDR2 from the germline V gene are LGHDT and YNNKEL (reference sequence).